This TCR beta chain was retrieved from a study of cytomegalovirus exposure and HLA in healthy donors. Overall study results and limits: Analyzed later, association rates of TCRs varied across HLA loci, with DRB1 most and HLA-C fewest.

This CDR3 is built from 14 residues. Trimming took 6 bases from V and 8 from J, leaving 16 bases between them. Germline CDR1 MNHEY, CDR2 SVGAGI. The PCR contained 60 Vbeta and 13 Jbeta primers. The assay was immunoSEQ multiplex PCR, and TCRdb's table has in-frame clones only and misses some. The sample lists around 76,000 clones, around 78% occurring once. Note on this clone: The antigen remains undetermined.

The chain recombines TRBV6-5 with TRBJ1-4; D is unresolved. Source material: PBMCs. This clonotype was sampled from a man in his forties in good health and CMV-seronegative. The CDR3 sequence: CASSSAALREKLFF. CDR3 coding DNA: TGTGCCAGCAGCTCCGCTGCCCTCAGGGAAAAACTGTTTTTT.